The 27 T cell receptor beta chains in this list originate from one sample, sequenced in a study of cytomegalovirus exposure and HLA in healthy donors. The repertoire was sequenced with immunoSEQ multiplex PCR; TCRdb's copy has only in-frame clones and lacks some. Among 200,000 to 250,000 clones listed, 70% to 90% were seen once. The sample was PBMCs. The receptors here all came from a woman younger than 30 in good health and CMV-seronegative.

This chain connects TRBV10-3 to TRBJ1-3, with a possible D match to TRBD1 (5 bases). The germline V and J ends were trimmed by 7 bases and 4 bases, with 8 bases remaining between them. CDR1 is ENHRY and CDR2 is SYGVKD in the germline V gene. The CDR3 length is 12 residues. CDR3 protein: CAIKQGGNTIYF. The DNA of the CDR3 is TGTGCCATCAAGCAGGGAGGAAACACCATATATTTT.

As for this clone: At the DNA level, this CDR3 is encoded by other sequences in the same sample as well. This sequence joins TRBV7-9 and TRBJ2-2, with 8 positions matching TRBD1. This CDR3 region has 16 residues. CDR1 SEHNR and CDR2 FQNEAQ come from the germline V gene (reference sequence). The junction had 5 bases not matched to a gene; V was cut back by 4 bases and J by 1 base. The CDR3 region is CASSSTGTGNTGELFF. In DNA, the CDR3 is TGTGCCAGCAGCTCAACCGGGACAGGGAACACCGGGGAGCTGTTTTTT.

The chain carries TRBV5-6 and TRBJ1-2; 11 bases align to TRBD1. CDR3 length: 15 residues. Germline values: CDR1 SGHDT, CDR2 YYEEEE. The ends lost 4 bases at V and 4 bases at J; junction bases unmatched: 6. This CDR3 reads CASSRDRGVIYGYTF. CDR3 sequence (DNA): TGTGCCAGCAGCCGGGACAGGGGGGTAATCTATGGCTACACCTTC.

The gene calls are TRBV7-8 and TRBJ1-1; D unclear. Germline-derived CDR1 and CDR2 are SGHVS and FQNEAQ. The germline V and J ends were trimmed by 5 bases and 0 bases, with 13 bases remaining between them. The CDR3 length is 15 residues. The CDR3 sequence is CASSPQADMNTEAFF. The CDR3 DNA sequence: TGTGCCAGCAGCCCTCAGGCAGATATGAACACTGAAGCTTTCTTT.

V gene TRBV28 combines with J gene TRBJ2-4; possible D gene TRBD1, 6 bases. V shed 2 bases and J shed 7 bases, with 9 bases lying between them. The CDR3 runs 13 residues. The V gene's germline CDR1 is MDHEN and CDR2 SYDVKM. CDR3 loop: CASSLPGENIQYF. In DNA form, the CDR3 reads TGTGCCAGCAGTTTACCAGGGGAGAACATTCAGTACTTC.

The chain combines TRBV19 with TRBJ1-5; 8 bases match TRBD1. Germline assignment: CDR1 LNHDA and CDR2 SQIVND (reference sequence). The CDR3 is 13 amino acids. V shed 6 bases, J shed 7 bases, and the junction held 5 bases outside the gene matches. CDR3: CASRRQGNQPQHF. CDR3 in DNA: TGTGCCAGTAGGAGACAGGGGAACCAGCCCCAGCATTTT.

V gene TRBV6-1 combines with J gene TRBJ2-5, with TRBD2 matching over 8 bases. Trimming cost V 4 bases and J 2 bases; bases outside gene matches: 18. The V gene's germline CDR1 is MNHNS and CDR2 SASEGT. The CDR3 is made up of 19 amino acids. In nucleotides, the CDR3 is TGTGCCAGCAGTGGAGGACTAGCTATGGAGTTCAGCTGGCAAGAGACCCAGTACTTC. Translation: CASSGGLAMEFSWQETQYF.

This clone has just one count. The chain joins TRBV5-6 to TRBJ2-1; D gene uncertain. CDR3 length equals 13 residues. The V gene lost 0 bases and the J gene lost 4 bases, with 5 bases spanning the gap. Germline V gene sequence: CDR1 SGHDT, CDR2 YYEEEE. DNA for the CDR3: TGTGCCAGCAGCTTGGGGGCTTACAATGAGCAGTTCTTC. This encodes CASSLGAYNEQFF.

This rearrangement joins TRBV29-1 to TRBJ2-5; 7 bases line up with TRBD2. The V gene end was trimmed by 3 bases and the J gene end by 5 bases; junction bases not matched to a gene: 3. This CDR3 region has 12 residues. CDR1 is SQVTM, CDR2 ANQGSEA, per germline. As DNA, the CDR3 is TGCAGCGTTGAGGGGGGGAGGGAGACCCAGTACTTC. Encoded protein: CSVEGGRETQYF.

The chain couples TRBV6-1 to TRBJ2-3, with 11 positions matching TRBD1. J gave up 7 bases and V 4 bases, and 10 bases lay outside the gene matches. Looked up from germline, CDR1 is MNHNS and CDR2 is SASEGT. The CDR3 sequence is 16 residues long. In nucleotides, the CDR3 is TGTGCCAGCAGTGCCCCGGGACAGGGGGGCAGGAATACGCAGTATTTT. Its translation is CASSAPGQGGRNTQYF.

The chain employs TRBV6-5 and TRBJ2-1; the match to TRBD2 covers 7 bases. Germline CDR1 and CDR2: MNHEY and SVGAGI. This CDR3 spans 15 amino acids. Trimming at V came to 6 bases and at J to 0 bases, leaving 5 bases not matched to a gene. The DNA for the CDR3 is TGTGCCAGCAGCCAGCGGGGCAGCTCCTACAATGAGCAGTTCTTC. Translated: CASSQRGSSYNEQFF.

J is TRBJ1-5 and V is TRBV28; 8 bases line up with TRBD1. The germline V gene encodes CDR1 MDHEN and CDR2 SYDVKM. This CDR3 is built from 13 residues. Germline trimming cut 6 bases from V and 6 bases from J; bases unmatched to any gene: 4. CDR3 amino acids: CASRLTGAQPQHF. The CDR3 region has the DNA TGTGCCAGCAGACTGACAGGGGCTCAGCCCCAGCATTTT.

V gene TRBV5-1 combines with J gene TRBJ2-7; 9 bases fit TRBD1. V gave up 5 bases and J gave up 2 bases; unmatched junction bases: 5. Germline CDR1 reads SGHRS; CDR2 reads YFSETQ. The CDR3 covers 14 residues. The CDR3 DNA is TGCGCCAGCAGGACAGGGGGGCCCCCCTACGAGCAGTACTTC. It codes for CASRTGGPPYEQYF.

The rearrangement uses TRBV11-3 and TRBJ2-3; 12 nucleotides align to TRBD2. Per germline, CDR1 SGHNT and CDR2 YENEEA. The CDR3 is made up of 16 amino acids. The trim removed 3 bases at V and 4 bases at J, leaving 5 bases unmatched. CDR3 in amino acids: CASSLLAGGPADTQYF. The CDR3 nucleotides read TGTGCCAGCAGCTTGCTAGCGGGAGGGCCTGCAGATACGCAGTATTTT.

V gene TRBV27 combines with J gene TRBJ2-1, with 8 bases matching TRBD2. CDR3 length: 17 residues. The junction had 6 bases not matched to a gene; V was cut back by 2 bases and J by 0 bases. From germline, CDR1 is MNHEY and CDR2 SMNVEV (reference sequence). CDR3 sequence reads: CASSLAGGTSSYNEQFF. CDR3 DNA sequence: TGTGCCAGCAGTTTAGCCGGGGGGACTAGCTCCTACAATGAGCAGTTCTTC.

The chain combines TRBV7-9 with TRBJ2-5; 12 bases match TRBD2. The CDR3 consists of 17 residues. Trimming cost V 2 bases and J 2 bases; bases outside gene matches: 6. Germline assignment: CDR1 SEHNR and CDR2 FQNEAQ (reference sequence). The CDR3 protein is CASSLRGLAGRQETQYF. For the CDR3, the DNA is TGTGCCAGCAGCTTACGCGGACTAGCGGGAAGACAAGAGACCCAGTACTTC.

About this clone: The CDR3 carries no conserved terminal phenylalanine or tryptophan, so it likely arises from a read error. The limits of the CDR3 on the DNA are not certain, so only TCRdb's listed CDR3 is given. The chain uses TRBV30 and TRBJ1-1; the D segment call TRBD1 is taken from the table without a DNA check. In germline, CDR1 is GTSNPN, CDR2 SVGIG (reference sequence). The CDR3 spans 8 amino acids, including both terminal residues. The CDR3 reads CAWSTGRH.

This clone has a single count. Other DNA sequences in the sample encode the same CDR3. The chain links TRBV5-1 to TRBJ2-7; 10 nucleotides match TRBD1. After removal of 2 bases from V and 3 bases from J, the junction contained 2 bases not matched to a gene. The CDR3 extends over 14 amino acids. The germline CDR1 and CDR2 sequences are SGHRS and YFSETQ. The CDR3 bases are TGCGCCAGCAGCTTAGGACAGGGGGTCTACGAGCAGTACTTC. This translates into CASSLGQGVYEQYF.

V is TRBV11-3 and J is TRBJ2-3, with D possibly TRBD2 on 6 matching bases. The CDR3 runs to 17 residues. With 1 base removed from V and 0 bases from J, the gap between germline ends came to 14 bases. CDR1 SGHNT and CDR2 YENEEA come from the germline V gene. Here the CDR3 DNA reads TGTGCCAGCAGCTTAGGGGTAGCGGAAGACAGCACAGATACGCAGTATTTT. Translated: CASSLGVAEDSTDTQYF. The whole variable domain, filled in from reference TRBV11-3 and TRBJ2-3, reads EAGVVQSPRYKIIEKKQPVAFWCNPISGHNTLYWYLQNLGQGPELLIRYENEEAVDDSQLPKDRFSAERLKGVDSTLKIQPAELGDSAVYLCASSLGVAEDSTDTQYFGPGTRLTVL.

V usage is TRBV11-2 and J usage is TRBJ2-3, with a possible D match to TRBD2 (6 bases). The CDR3 length is 14 residues. Trimming shortened V by 4 bases and J by 1 base, and 9 bases separated the two germline ends. Germline V CDR1 and CDR2: SGHAT, FQNNGV. The CDR3 loop reads CASSSSGRTDTQYF. DNA for the CDR3: TGTGCCAGCAGCTCCAGCGGGCGCACAGATACGCAGTATTTT.

The rearrangement uses TRBV14 and TRBJ2-5; D possibly corresponds to TRBD1 (5 bases). Germline V CDR1 and CDR2: SGHDN, FVKESK. V was shortened by 0 bases and J by 5 bases, with 10 bases between the two germline ends. CDR3 length: 14 amino acids. CDR3 nucleotide sequence: TGTGCCAGCAGCCAAGACCAGGGTTCCGAGACCCAGTACTTC. It is translated as CASSQDQGSETQYF.

This clone has only a few counts. The rearrangement links TRBV4-1 to TRBJ2-7, with a tentative D call TRBD2 (5 bases). The CDR3 is 14 amino acids. Trimming pared 3 bases from V and 0 bases from J, leaving 9 bases between. Germline values: CDR1 MGHRA, CDR2 YSYEKL. CDR3 protein: CASSQTRDSYEQYF. CDR3 DNA: TGCGCCAGCAGCCAGACCCGGGACTCCTACGAGCAGTACTTC.

This clone was seen just once. The V call is TRBV11-2, the J call TRBJ2-7; D gene uncertain. V shed 1 base and J shed 0 bases, with 10 bases lying between them. The CDR3 extends over 15 amino acids. The V gene's germline CDR1 is SGHAT and CDR2 FQNNGV. DNA of the CDR3: TGTGCCAGCAGCTTAGGGCTAGAGAGCTCCTACGAGCAGTACTTC. This codes for CASSLGLESSYEQYF.

This sequence joins TRBV9 and TRBJ2-3; D is undetermined. CDR1 is SGDLS and CDR2 is YYNGEE in the germline V gene. V lost 0 bases, J lost 2 bases, and 7 bases lay in between. This CDR3 has 14 amino acids. CDR3 DNA sequence: TGTGCCAGCAGCGTAGTCCAGGTCACAGATACGCAGTATTTT. Protein sequence: CASSVVQVTDTQYF.

The gene calls are TRBV5-1 and TRBJ2-2; 8 bases fit TRBD1. The CDR3 runs to 15 residues. With 4 bases clipped from V and 1 base from J, the junction kept 3 bases outside the gene matches. CDR1 SGHRS and CDR2 YFSETQ come from the germline V gene. This chain's CDR3 is CASSAGTGNTGELFF. DNA for the CDR3: TGCGCCAGCAGCGCCGGGACAGGGAACACCGGGGAGCTGTTTTTT.

This chain links TRBV5-1 with TRBJ2-3; weak D call: TRBD2 (6 bases). The CDR3 runs 14 residues. Per germline, CDR1 SGHRS and CDR2 YFSETQ. Trimming removed 4 bases at V and 4 bases at J, with 13 bases between. Here the CDR3 DNA reads TGCGCCAGCAGCGCTGCGGGATTGTCAGATACGCAGTATTTT. This translates into CASSAAGLSDTQYF.

The rearrangement links TRBV9 to TRBJ2-1; TRBD2 matches at 8 bases. The CDR3 length is 16 residues. Germline V CDR1 and CDR2: SGDLS, YYNGEE. Trimming took 0 bases from V and 9 from J; bases not matched to a gene: 11. The CDR3 DNA reads TGTGCCAGCAGCGTAGGAAGCGGGAGAGTGGTGACTGAGCAGTTCTTC. It translates to CASSVGSGRVVTEQFF.